The 11 T cell receptor beta chains below were found in one sample sequenced in a study of blood T cell repertoires in COVID-19 (dated by TCRdb to 2018 to 2021). The library was built by means of the immunoSEQ multiplex PCR assay. TCRdb provides this immuneACCESS table in a form limited to in-frame rearrangements. Some clones are lacking; in checked studies, under half of them reflect an unresolved V gene, and why the rest are absent is not known. This sample gives 65,000 to 90,000 clones in total; more than 75% of them show up just once. Of the sample, 11% is held by the ten largest clones. The sample was peripheral blood. The origin of the receptors is a woman aged 18-29 years with acute or convalescent COVID-19.

The V and J genes are TRBV5-1 and TRBJ1-3; maybe TRBD1 (6 bases). The germline V gene encodes CDR1 SGHRS and CDR2 YFSETQ. This CDR3 spans 15 amino acids. The V end was cut by 1 base, the J end by 0 bases, with 8 bases between. CDR3 amino acids: CASSLTGSSGNTIYF. The CDR3 DNA follows: TGCGCCAGCAGCTTGACAGGGAGCTCTGGAAACACCATATATTTT. The variable domain in full, completed from reference TRBV5-1 and TRBJ1-3, reads KAGVTQTPRYLIKTRGQQVTLSCSPISGHRSVSWYQQTPGQGLQFLFEYFSETQRNKGNFPGRFSGRQFSNSRSEMNVSTLELGDSALYLCASSLTGSSGNTIYFGEGSWLTVV.

The genes are TRBV18 and TRBJ1-1; 7 bases map to TRBD1. This CDR3 region has 14 residues. V dropped 4 bases and J dropped 0; count of bases not matched to a gene: 2. Germline-derived CDR1 and CDR2 are KGHSH and LQKENI. The CDR3 DNA reads as TGTGCCAGCTCACTGGGACAGATGAACACTGAAGCTTTCTTT. Translating it yields CASSLGQMNTEAFF.

V is TRBV2 and J is TRBJ1-6; tentatively, D is TRBD1 (5 bases). The V gene's germline CDR1 is SNHLY and CDR2 FYNNEI. The CDR3 is made up of 19 amino acids. Trimming cost V 5 bases and J 5 bases, with 25 bases left between them. The CDR3 DNA is TGTGCCAGCAGTACCGATCCTTTGGCAGGGTTCTTTAATAATTCACCCCTCCACTTT. Translating it yields CASSTDPLAGFFNNSPLHF. Full variable domain (remainder filled in from reference TRBV2 and TRBJ1-6): EPEVTQTPSHQVTQMGQEVILRCVPISNHLYFYWYRQILGQKVEFLVSFYNNEISEKSEIFDDQFSVERPDGSNFTLKIRSTKLEDSAMYFCASSTDPLAGFFNNSPLHFGNGTRLTVT.

The rearrangement uses TRBV27 and TRBJ2-7; 10 bases map to TRBD1. The CDR3 sequence is 13 residues long. The V gene end was trimmed by 8 bases and the J gene end by 3 bases; junction bases not matched to a gene: 4. CDR1 and CDR2 from the germline V gene are MNHEY and SMNVEV (reference sequence). The chain's CDR3 is CASWGQGNYEQYF. The CDR3 DNA reads as TGTGCCAGCTGGGGACAGGGGAACTACGAGCAGTACTTC.

V gene TRBV28 combines with J gene TRBJ2-1; 10 bases line up with TRBD2. Per germline, CDR1 MDHEN and CDR2 SYDVKM. The trim removed 5 bases at V and 7 bases at J, leaving 11 bases unmatched. This CDR3 spans 16 amino acids. The CDR3 DNA sequence: TGTGCCAGCAGTCCCTCCGGAGCGGGAGGGCCGAATGAGCAGTTCTTC. Protein sequence: CASSPSGAGGPNEQFF.

The chain recombines TRBV18 with TRBJ1-2, with TRBD1 matching 8 bases. The CDR3 consists of 15 residues. Trimming at V came to 4 bases and at J to 6 bases, leaving 10 bases not matched to a gene. From germline, CDR1 is KGHSH and CDR2 LQKENI. Here the CDR3 reads CASSRNLDREDGYTF. DNA of the CDR3: TGTGCCAGCTCACGAAATCTGGACAGGGAAGATGGCTACACCTTC. The full variable domain, completed using reference TRBV18 and TRBJ1-2, is NAGVMQNPRHLVRRRGQEARLRCSPMKGHSHVYWYRQLPEEGLKFMVYLQKENIIDESGMPKERFSAEFPKEGPSILRIQQVVRGDSAAYFCASSRNLDREDGYTFGSGTRLTVV.

This CDR3 is CASSSRDRGSPLHF. CDR3 nucleotides: TGTGCCAGCAGCTCCCGGGACAGGGGGTCACCCCTCCACTTT. V gene TRBV6-6 combines with J gene TRBJ1-6; 11 nucleotides line up with TRBD1. There are 14 residues in the CDR3. V trimming: 6 bases; J trimming: 10 bases; junction bases outside the gene matches: 5. Germline loops: CDR1 MNHNY, CDR2 SVGAGI (reference sequence).

The gene calls are TRBV5-6 and TRBJ2-3; TRBD1 is a possible D gene (6 bases). Germline CDR1 SGHDT, CDR2 YYEEEE. This CDR3 region has 17 residues. Trimming took off 2 bases at V and 1 base at J, with 17 bases between the two ends. The CDR3 reads CASSFFLGEGGTDTQYF. The CDR3 DNA sequence: TGTGCCAGCAGCTTCTTCTTGGGAGAGGGGGGCACAGATACGCAGTATTTT.

This chain links TRBV18 with TRBJ1-6, with D perhaps TRBD1 (5 bases). Germline loops: CDR1 KGHSH, CDR2 LQKENI. This CDR3 comprises 15 residues. Between the trimmed V and J ends, which lost 3 bases and 8 bases, there was a span of 14 bases. The CDR3 protein is CASSPFQGGDSPLHF. The CDR3 DNA is TGTGCCAGCTCACCTTTCCAGGGTGGCGATTCACCCCTCCACTTT.

The chain recombines TRBV5-1 with TRBJ2-2; D remains unclear. CDR1 SGHRS and CDR2 YFSETQ come from the germline V gene. V lost 0 bases to trimming and J lost 0 bases, with 6 bases between them. CDR3 length equals 15 residues. The CDR3 DNA follows: TGCGCCAGCAGCTTGGGGAGTTCGAACACCGGGGAGCTGTTTTTT. Amino acids: CASSLGSSNTGELFF.

V usage is TRBV29-1 and J usage is TRBJ1-1, with TRBD1 identical over 10 bases. Germline V CDR1 and CDR2: SQVTM, ANQGSEA. With V trimmed by 1 base and J by 7 bases, 6 bases remained unmatched. CDR3 length: 14 residues. The CDR3 loop is CSVEGGQGYDEAFF. The CDR3 nucleotides are TGCAGCGTTGAAGGGGGACAGGGGTATGATGAAGCTTTCTTT.